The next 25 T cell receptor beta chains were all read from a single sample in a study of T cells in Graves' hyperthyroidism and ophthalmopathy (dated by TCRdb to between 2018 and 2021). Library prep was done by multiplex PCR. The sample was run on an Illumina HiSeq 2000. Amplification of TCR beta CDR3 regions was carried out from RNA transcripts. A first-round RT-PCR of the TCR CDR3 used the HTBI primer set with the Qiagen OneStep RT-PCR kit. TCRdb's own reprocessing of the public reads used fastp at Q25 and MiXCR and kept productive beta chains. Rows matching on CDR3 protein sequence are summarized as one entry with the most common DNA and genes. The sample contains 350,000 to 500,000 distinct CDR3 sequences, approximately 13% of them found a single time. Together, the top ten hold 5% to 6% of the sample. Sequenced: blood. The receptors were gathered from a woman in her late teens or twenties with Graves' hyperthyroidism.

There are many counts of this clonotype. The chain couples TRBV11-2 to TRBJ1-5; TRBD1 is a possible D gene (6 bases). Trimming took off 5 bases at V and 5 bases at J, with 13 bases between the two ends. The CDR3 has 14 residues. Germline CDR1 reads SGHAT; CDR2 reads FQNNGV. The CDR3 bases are TGTGCCAGCAGCGCACAGGGAGGGGATCAGCCCCAGCATTTT. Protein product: CASSAQGGDQPQHF.

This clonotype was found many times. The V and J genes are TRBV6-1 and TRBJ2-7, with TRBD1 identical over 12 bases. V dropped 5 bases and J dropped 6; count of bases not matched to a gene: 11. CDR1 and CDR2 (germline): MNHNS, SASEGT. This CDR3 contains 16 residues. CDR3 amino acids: CASSLFRGTGGAEQYF. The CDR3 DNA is TGTGCCAGCAGTTTATTTAGAGGGACAGGGGGCGCCGAGCAGTACTTC.

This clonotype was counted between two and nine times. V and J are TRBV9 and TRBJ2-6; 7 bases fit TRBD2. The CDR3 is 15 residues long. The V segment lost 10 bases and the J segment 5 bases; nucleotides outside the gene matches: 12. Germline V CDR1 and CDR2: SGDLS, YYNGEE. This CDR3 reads CASTAGSNWANVLTF. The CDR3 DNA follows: TGTGCCTCAACAGCGGGATCCAACTGGGCCAACGTCCTGACTTTC.

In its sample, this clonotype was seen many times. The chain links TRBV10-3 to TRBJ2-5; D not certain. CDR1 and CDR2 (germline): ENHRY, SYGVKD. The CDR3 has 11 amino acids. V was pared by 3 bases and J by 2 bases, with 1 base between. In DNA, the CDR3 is TGTGCCATCAGTGAACAAGAGACCCAGTACTTC. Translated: CAISEQETQYF.

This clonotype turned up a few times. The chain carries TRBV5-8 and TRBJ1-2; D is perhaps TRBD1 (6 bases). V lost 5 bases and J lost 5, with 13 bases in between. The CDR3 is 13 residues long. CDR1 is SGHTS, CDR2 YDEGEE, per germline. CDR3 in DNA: TGTGCCAGCAGGAGGGGGGCAGCGTATGGCTACACCTTC. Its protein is CASRRGAAYGYTF.

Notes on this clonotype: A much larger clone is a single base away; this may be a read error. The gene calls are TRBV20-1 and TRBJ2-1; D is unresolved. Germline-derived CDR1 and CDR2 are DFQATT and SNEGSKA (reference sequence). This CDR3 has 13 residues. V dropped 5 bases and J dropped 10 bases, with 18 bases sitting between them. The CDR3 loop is CSALDAAWNEQFF. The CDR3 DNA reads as TGCAGTGCTCTAGACGCTGCTTGGAACGAGCAGTTCTTC.

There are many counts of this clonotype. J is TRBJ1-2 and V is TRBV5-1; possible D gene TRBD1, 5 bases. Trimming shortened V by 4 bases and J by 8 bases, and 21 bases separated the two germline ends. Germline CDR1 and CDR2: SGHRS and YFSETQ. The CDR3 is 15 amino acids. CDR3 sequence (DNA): TGCGCCAGCAGCCTAGGGACGGATCCCCTCGGGGGCTACACCTTC. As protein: CASSLGTDPLGGYTF.

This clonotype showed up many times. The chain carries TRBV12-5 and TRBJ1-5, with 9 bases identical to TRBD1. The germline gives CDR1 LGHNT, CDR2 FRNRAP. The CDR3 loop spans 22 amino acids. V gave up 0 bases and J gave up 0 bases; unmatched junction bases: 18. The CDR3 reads CASGLVARDRASYSNSNQPQHF. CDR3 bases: TGTGCTAGTGGTTTGGTTGCCCGGGACAGGGCATCTTATTCGAATAGCAATCAGCCCCAGCATTTT.

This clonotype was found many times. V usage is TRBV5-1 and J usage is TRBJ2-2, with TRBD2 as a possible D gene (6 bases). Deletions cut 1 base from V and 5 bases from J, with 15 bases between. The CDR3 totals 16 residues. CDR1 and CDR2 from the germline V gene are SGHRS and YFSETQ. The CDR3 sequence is CASSLRGAGATGELFF. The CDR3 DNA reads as TGCGCCAGCAGCTTGCGGGGAGCGGGTGCTACCGGGGAGCTGTTTTTT.

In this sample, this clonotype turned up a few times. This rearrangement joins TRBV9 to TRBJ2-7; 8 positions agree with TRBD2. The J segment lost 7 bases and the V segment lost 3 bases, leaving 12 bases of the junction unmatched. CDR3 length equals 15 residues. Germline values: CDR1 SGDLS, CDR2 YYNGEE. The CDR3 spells CASSARAGADDEQYF. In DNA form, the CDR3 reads TGTGCCAGCAGCGCCCGAGCGGGAGCCGATGATGAGCAGTACTTC. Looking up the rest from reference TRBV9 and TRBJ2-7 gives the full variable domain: DSGVTQTPKHLITATGQRVTLRCSPRSGDLSVYWYQQSLDQGLQFLIQYYNGEERAKGNILERFSAQQFPDLHSELNLSSLELGDSALYFCASSARAGADDEQYFGPGTRLTVT.

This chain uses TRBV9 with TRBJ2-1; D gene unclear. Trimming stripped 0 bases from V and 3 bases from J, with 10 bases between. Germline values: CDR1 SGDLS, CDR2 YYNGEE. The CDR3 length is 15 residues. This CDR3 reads CASSVGGNSYNEQFF. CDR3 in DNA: TGTGCCAGCAGCGTAGGGGGTAATAGCTACAATGAGCAGTTCTTC.

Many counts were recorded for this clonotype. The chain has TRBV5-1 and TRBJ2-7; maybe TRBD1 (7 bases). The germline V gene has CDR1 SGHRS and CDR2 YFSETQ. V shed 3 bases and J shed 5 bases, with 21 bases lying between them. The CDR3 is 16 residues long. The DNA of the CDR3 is TGCGCCAGCAGCTGGGGGGACCGGGACAGCTCGGACGAGCAGTACTTC. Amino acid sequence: CASSWGDRDSSDEQYF.

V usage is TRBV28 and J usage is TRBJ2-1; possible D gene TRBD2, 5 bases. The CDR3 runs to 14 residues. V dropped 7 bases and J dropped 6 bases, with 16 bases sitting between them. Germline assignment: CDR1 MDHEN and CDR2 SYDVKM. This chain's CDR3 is CASIPSSRINEQFF. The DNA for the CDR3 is TGTGCCAGCATTCCTAGCAGCCGAATCAATGAGCAGTTCTTC. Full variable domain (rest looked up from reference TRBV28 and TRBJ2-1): DVKVTQSSRYLVKRTGEKVFLECVQDMDHENMFWYRQDPGLGLRLIYFSYDVKMKEKGDIPEGYSVSREKKERFSLILESASTNQTSMYLCASIPSSRINEQFFGPGTRLTVL.

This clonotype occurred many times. The CDR3 region has the DNA TGTACTAGCGGGAGCACAGATACGCAGTATTTT. The encoded protein is CTSGSTDTQYF. The rearrangement links TRBV28 to TRBJ2-3, with TRBD2 matching 9 bases. Germline V gene sequence: CDR1 MDHEN, CDR2 SYDVKM. This CDR3 spans 11 amino acids. Drawing the rest from reference TRBV28 and TRBJ2-3, the complete variable domain is DVKVTQSSRYLVKRTGEKVFLECVQDMDHENMFWYRQDPGLGLRLIYFSYDVKMKEKGDIPEGYSVSREKKERFSLILESASTNQTSMYLCTSGSTDTQYFGPGTRLTVL.

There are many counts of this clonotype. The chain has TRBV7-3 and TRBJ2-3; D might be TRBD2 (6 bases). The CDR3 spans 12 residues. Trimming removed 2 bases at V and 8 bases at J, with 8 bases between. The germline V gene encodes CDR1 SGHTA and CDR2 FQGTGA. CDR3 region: CASSLGEVTQYF. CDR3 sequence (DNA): TGTGCCAGCAGCTTAGGGGAGGTTACGCAGTATTTT.

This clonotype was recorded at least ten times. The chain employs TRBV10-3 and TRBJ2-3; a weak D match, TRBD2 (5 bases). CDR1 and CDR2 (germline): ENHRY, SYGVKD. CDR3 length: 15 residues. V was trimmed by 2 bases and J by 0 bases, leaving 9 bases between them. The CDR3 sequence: CAISESGPSTDTQYF. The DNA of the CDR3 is TGTGCCATCAGTGAGAGCGGCCCGAGCACAGATACGCAGTATTTT.

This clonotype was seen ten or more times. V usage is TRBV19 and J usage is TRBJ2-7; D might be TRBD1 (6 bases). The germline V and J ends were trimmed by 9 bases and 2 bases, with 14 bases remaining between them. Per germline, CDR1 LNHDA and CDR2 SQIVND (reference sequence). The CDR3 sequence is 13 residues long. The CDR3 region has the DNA TGTGCCAGCAGTTTAACAGGGACCTACGAGCAGTACTTC. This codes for CASSLTGTYEQYF.

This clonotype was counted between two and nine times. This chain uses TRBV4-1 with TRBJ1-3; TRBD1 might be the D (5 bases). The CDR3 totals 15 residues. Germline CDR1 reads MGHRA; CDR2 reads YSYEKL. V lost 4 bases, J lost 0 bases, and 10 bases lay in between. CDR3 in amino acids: CASSPGRSSGNTIYF. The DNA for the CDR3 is TGCGCCAGCAGCCCGGGACGTTCCTCTGGAAACACCATATATTTT.

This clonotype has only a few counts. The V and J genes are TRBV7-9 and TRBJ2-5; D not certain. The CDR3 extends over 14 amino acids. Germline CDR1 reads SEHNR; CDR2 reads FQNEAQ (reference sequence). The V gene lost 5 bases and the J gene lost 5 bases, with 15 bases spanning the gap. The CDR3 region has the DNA TGTGCCAGCAGCCCAAACCTAGTAGGGGAGACCCAGTACTTC. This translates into CASSPNLVGETQYF. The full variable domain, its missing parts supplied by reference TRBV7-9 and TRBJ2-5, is DTGVSQNPRHKITKRGQNVTFRCDPISEHNRLYWYRQTLGQGPEFLTYFQNEAQLEKSRLLSDRFSAERPKGSFSTLEIQRTEQGDSAMYLCASSPNLVGETQYFGPGTRLLVL.

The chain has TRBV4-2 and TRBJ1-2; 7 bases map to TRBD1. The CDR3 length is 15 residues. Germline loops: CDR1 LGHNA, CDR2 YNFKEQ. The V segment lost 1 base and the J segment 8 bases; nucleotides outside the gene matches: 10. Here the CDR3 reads CASSQVNRGMGGYTF. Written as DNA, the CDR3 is TGTGCCAGCAGCCAAGTGAACAGGGGAATGGGCGGCTACACCTTC.

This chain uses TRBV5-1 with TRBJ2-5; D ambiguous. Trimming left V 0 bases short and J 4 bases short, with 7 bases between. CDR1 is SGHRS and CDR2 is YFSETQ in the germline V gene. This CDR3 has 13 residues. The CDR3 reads CASSLDILETQYF. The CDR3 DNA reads TGCGCCAGCAGCTTGGATATTTTAGAGACCCAGTACTTC.

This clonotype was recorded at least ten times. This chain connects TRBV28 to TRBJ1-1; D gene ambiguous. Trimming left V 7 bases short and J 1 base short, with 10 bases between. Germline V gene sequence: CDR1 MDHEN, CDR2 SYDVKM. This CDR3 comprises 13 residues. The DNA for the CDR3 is TGTGCCAGCATGACTCAGTGGAACACTGAAGCTTTCTTT. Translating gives CASMTQWNTEAFF.

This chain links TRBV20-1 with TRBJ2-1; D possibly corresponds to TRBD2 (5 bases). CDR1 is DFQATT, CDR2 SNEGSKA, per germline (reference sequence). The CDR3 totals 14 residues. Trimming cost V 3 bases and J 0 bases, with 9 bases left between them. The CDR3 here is CSASNGNSYNEQFF. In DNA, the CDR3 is TGCAGTGCTAGTAACGGGAACTCCTACAATGAGCAGTTCTTC.

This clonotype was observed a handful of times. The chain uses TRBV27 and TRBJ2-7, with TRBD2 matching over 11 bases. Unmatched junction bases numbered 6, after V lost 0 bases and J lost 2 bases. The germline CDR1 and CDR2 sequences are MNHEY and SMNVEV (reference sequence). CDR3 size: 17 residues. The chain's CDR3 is CASSLSPTSGTPYEQYF. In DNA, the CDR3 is TGTGCCAGCAGTTTATCCCCGACTAGCGGGACCCCCTACGAGCAGTACTTC.

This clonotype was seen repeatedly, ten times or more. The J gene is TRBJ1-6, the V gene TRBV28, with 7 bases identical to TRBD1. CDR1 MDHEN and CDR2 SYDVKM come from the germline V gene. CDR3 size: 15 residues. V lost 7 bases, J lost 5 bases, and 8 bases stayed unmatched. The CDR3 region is CASTYLGQNNSPLHF. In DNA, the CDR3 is TGTGCCAGCACCTACCTGGGACAGAATAATTCACCCCTCCACTTT.